These 18 T cell receptor beta chains originate from one sample sequenced in a study of CD8+CD57+ T cells in acquired aplastic anemia. It was patients with CD8+CD57+ cell expansion by flow cytometry who were chosen for sequencing. The use of genomic DNA as template underpinned the TCR beta VDJ and CDR3 profiling. TCRdb independently ran MiXCR on the reads; one entry per CDR3 protein. The sample carries some 120,000 distinct CDR3 sequences, about 40% recorded once. Input material: sorted CD4+, CD8+, or CD8+CD57+ T cells (not recorded which) from PBMCs. Receptor source: a human donor with aplastic anemia.

CDR3 in amino acids: CSVVLAGNEQFF. CDR3 bases: TGCAGCGTGGTACTAGCGGGGAATGAGCAGTTCTTC. The chain employs TRBV29-1 and TRBJ2-1, with 10 bases fitting TRBD2. Trimming removed 6 bases from V and 7 bases from J; junction bases left unmatched: 3. The CDR3 contains 12 residues. Germline lookup yields CDR1 SQVTM and CDR2 ANQGSEA.

V gene TRBV15 combines with J gene TRBJ1-5; perhaps TRBD1 as D (5 bases). CDR1 LNHNV and CDR2 YYDKDF come from the germline V gene (reference sequence). V shed 0 bases and J shed 7 bases, with 13 bases lying between them. The CDR3 spans 15 residues. The DNA for the CDR3 is TGTGCCACCAGCAGAGATCTTGGGGGTGGGCAGCCCCAGCATTTT. Residues: CATSRDLGGGQPQHF.

Comments on this clonotype: Since the CDR3 does not end with the conserved phenylalanine or tryptophan, this likely comes from a read error. No DNA is shown, since the ends of the CDR3 on it are uncertain; the CDR3 is the one TCRdb lists. The V call is TRBV7-9, the J call TRBJ2-7; the D call in the table, TRBD2, was not verified against the DNA. CDR1 and CDR2 (germline): SEHNR, FQNEAQ (reference sequence). Both ends counted, the CDR3 spans 10 residues. CDR3 region: CASSLGGGSA.

This clonotype was counted between two and nine times. The chain has TRBV6-1 and TRBJ1-1; D may be TRBD1 (6 bases). Looked up from germline, CDR1 is MNHNS and CDR2 is SASEGT. This CDR3 has 14 residues. V was cut by 6 bases and J by 4 bases, with 15 bases left in between. CDR3 sequence: CASRPAGAGTEAFF. As DNA, the CDR3 is TGTGCCAGCAGGCCTGCGGGGGCGGGCACTGAAGCTTTCTTT.

The table lists this clonotype with a few counts. The rearrangement joins TRBV4-1 to TRBJ1-5; D gene unclear. Germline V gene lookup returns CDR1 MGHRA and CDR2 YSYEKL. The CDR3 is made up of 19 amino acids. Trimming took 0 bases from V and 4 from J, leaving 22 bases between them. CDR3 residues: CASSQENIVGTRANQPQHF. The CDR3 DNA sequence: TGCGCCAGCAGCCAAGAAAATATTGTAGGTACGAGGGCTAATCAGCCCCAGCATTTT.

This rearrangement joins TRBV2 to TRBJ2-5; 9 nucleotides match TRBD2. The CDR3 runs 12 residues. Germline CDR1 SNHLY, CDR2 FYNNEI. Unmatched junction bases numbered 6, after V lost 11 bases and J lost 5 bases. In DNA form, the CDR3 reads TGTGCCTTCGACAGCGGGGGGGAGACCCAGTACTTC. This gives the protein CAFDSGGETQYF.

This clonotype was observed at least ten times. The chain employs TRBV20-1 and TRBJ1-5; D not resolved. This CDR3 has 15 residues. Trimming cost V 0 bases and J 4 bases, with 13 bases left between them. CDR1 is DFQATT, CDR2 SNEGSKA, per germline (reference sequence). CDR3 sequence (DNA): TGCAGTGCTAGAGATCCAGAGGGCGGTAATCAGCCCCAGCATTTT. Translation gives CSARDPEGGNQPQHF.

Note on this clonotype: One end of the junction fails to match germline, which may point to a read error. This chain joins TRBV19 and TRBJ1-6; possibly TRBD1 for D (5 bases). Germline V gives CDR1 LNHDA, CDR2 SQIVND (reference sequence). The CDR3 spans 14 residues. CDR3: CASSLRGSYSPFHF. DNA for the CDR3: TGTGCCAGTAGTCTCCGGGGCAGCTATTCACCCTTCCACTTT.

This clonotype was counted at least ten times. The genes are TRBV7-9 and TRBJ2-3, with TRBD1 matching over 11 bases. Trimming removed 5 bases from V and 0 bases from J; junction bases left unmatched: 7. Germline V gene sequence: CDR1 SEHNR, CDR2 FQNEAQ (reference sequence). The CDR3 sequence is 17 residues long. The CDR3 region has the DNA TGTGCCAGCAGCACCGGGACAGGGGGGGGGAGCACAGATACGCAGTATTTT. Amino acids: CASSTGTGGGSTDTQYF.

In its sample, this clonotype was seen a few times. The CDR3 protein is CASSAYQGTKGTEAFF. Here the CDR3 DNA reads TGTGCCAGCAGTGCTTATCAGGGGACCAAGGGCACTGAAGCTTTCTTT. This chain joins TRBV28 and TRBJ1-1, with D perhaps TRBD1 (6 bases). Germline assignment: CDR1 MDHEN and CDR2 SYDVKM. V lost 5 bases, J lost 4 bases, and 20 bases lay in between. This CDR3 comprises 16 residues.

On this clonotype: With a much larger clone just one base away, this may be a read error. The rearrangement links TRBV20-1 to TRBJ1-1; D possibly corresponds to TRBD1 (6 bases). V was trimmed by 0 bases and J by 1 base, leaving 18 bases between them. Germline V CDR1 and CDR2: DFQATT, SNEGSKA (reference sequence). The CDR3 covers 17 residues. CDR3 region: CSARESATGWGNTEAFF. As DNA, the CDR3 is TGCAGTGCTAGAGAATCCGCAACAGGGTGGGGGAACACTGAAGCTTTCTTT.

This clonotype has ten or more counts. The V call is TRBV15, the J call TRBJ1-3; D remains unclear. V was cut by 0 bases and J by 1 base, with 13 bases left in between. In germline, CDR1 is LNHNV, CDR2 YYDKDF (reference sequence). This CDR3 region has 17 residues. CDR3 protein: CATSREQPQVSGNTIYF. The CDR3 DNA follows: TGTGCCACCAGCAGAGAGCAACCTCAGGTTTCTGGAAACACCATATATTTT.

The rearrangement links TRBV5-1 to TRBJ2-1; perhaps TRBD1 as D (6 bases). The CDR3 extends over 15 amino acids. Germline CDR1 and CDR2: SGHRS and YFSETQ. The germline V and J ends were trimmed by 0 bases and 3 bases, with 10 bases remaining between them. The CDR3 is CASSLVGQYYNEQFF. DNA of the CDR3: TGCGCCAGCAGCTTGGTAGGACAGTACTACAATGAGCAGTTCTTC.

The chain couples TRBV25-1 to TRBJ2-7; D tentatively reads TRBD1 or TRBD2 (5 bases each). CDR1 and CDR2 (germline): MGHDK, SYGVNS. The CDR3 is 14 residues long. Trimming removed 5 bases at V and 2 bases at J, with 13 bases between. As DNA, the CDR3 is TGTGCCAGCAGTTTAACGGGGCAGGCCTACGAGCAGTACTTC. It yields the protein CASSLTGQAYEQYF.

This clonotype has only a few counts. A clone one base away is much larger, so this may be a read error. For the CDR3, the DNA is TGCGCCAGCAGTGAGGCGGGACAGCTCGGCTACACCTTC. Translating it yields CASSEAGQLGYTF. V usage is TRBV10-2 and J usage is TRBJ1-2; 7 bases fit TRBD1. The CDR3 contains 13 residues. The V gene's germline CDR1 is WSHSY and CDR2 SAAADI. V gave up 2 bases and J gave up 8 bases; unmatched junction bases: 5.

In this sample, this clonotype turned up many times. The chain uses TRBV20-1 and TRBJ2-3; maybe TRBD1 (5 bases). From germline, CDR1 is DFQATT and CDR2 SNEGSKA (reference sequence). The CDR3 has 12 amino acids. Trimming stripped 6 bases from V and 5 bases from J, with 12 bases between. The DNA of the CDR3 is TGCAGTGCCCCAGGGTTGCAAGATACGCAGTATTTT. Translation gives CSAPGLQDTQYF.

This clonotype was seen repeatedly, ten times or more. The V and J genes are TRBV12-3 or TRBV12-4 and TRBJ2-2, with 8 bases matching TRBD1. V shed 5 bases, J shed 7 bases, and the junction held 9 bases outside the gene matches. The CDR3 loop spans 15 amino acids. The CDR3 sequence is CASSTVPGGGGELFF. The CDR3 coding sequence is TGTGCCAGCAGTACCGTTCCAGGGGGCGGCGGGGAGCTGTTTTTT.

V usage is TRBV6-1 and J usage is TRBJ1-2; 7 positions match TRBD1. Germline V CDR1 and CDR2: MNHNS, SASEGT. The CDR3 consists of 15 residues. The V and J ends lost 4 bases and 5 bases, in that order; junction bases with no gene match: 10. In nucleotides, the CDR3 is TGTGCCAGCAGTGGACTAAGGGACAGATCTTATGGCTACACCTTC. Translation gives CASSGLRDRSYGYTF.